These 29 T cell receptor beta chains share one sample of origin, sequenced in a study of shared clonotypes between healthy human individuals. The data were produced by immunoSEQ multiplex PCR, yet TCRdb's version contains in-frame clones alone and is incomplete. The sample lists about 2.3 million clones, approximately 95% occurring once. What was sequenced was naive CD4+ T cells from PBMCs. Subset noted: CD45RA+ positively selected. The receptors here all came from a young man in good health. Some clones in this sample may be carry-over from other donors' samples.

The genes are TRBV6-1 and TRBJ1-4; D is possibly TRBD1 (5 bases). Between the trimmed V and J ends, which lost 1 base and 4 bases, there was a span of 10 bases. The CDR3 spans 15 residues. The germline V gene encodes CDR1 MNHNS and CDR2 SASEGT. CDR3 nucleotide sequence: TGTGCCAGCAGTGAAGGATGGGGCCTTAATGAAAAACTGTTTTTT. It translates to CASSEGWGLNEKLFF.

V is TRBV7-8 and J is TRBJ1-4; 8 nucleotides align to TRBD1. This CDR3 region has 15 residues. The V and J ends lost 3 bases and 9 bases, in that order; junction bases with no gene match: 9. Germline loops: CDR1 SGHVS, CDR2 FQNEAQ. CDR3 in amino acids: CASSLGRGRLKKLFF. The CDR3 DNA sequence: TGTGCCAGCAGCTTGGGCAGGGGGCGACTGAAAAAACTGTTTTTT.

DNA of the CDR3: TGTGCCAGCAGCTTAGACAGGACGGATGGCTACACCTTC. Protein: CASSLDRTDGYTF. The rearrangement joins TRBV7-2 to TRBJ1-2, with a tentative D call TRBD1 (5 bases). The CDR3 extends over 13 amino acids. V was pared by 1 base and J by 6 bases, with 9 bases between. CDR1 is SGHTA and CDR2 is FQGNSA in the germline V gene.

This clone was recorded once. This chain uses TRBV10-1 with TRBJ1-1; the D gene is possibly TRBD1 (6 bases). This CDR3 has 17 amino acids. The V gene's germline CDR1 is WNHNN and CDR2 SYGVQD (reference sequence). V lost 6 bases, J lost 3 bases, and 23 bases lay in between. The CDR3 DNA follows: TGCGCCAGCAGCACCATTAGGGGGACCCTAAGGGACACTGAAGCTTTCTTT. Protein product: CASSTIRGTLRDTEAFF.

The V and J genes are TRBV10-1 and TRBJ2-5; TRBD2 matches at 8 bases. CDR1 is WNHNN and CDR2 is SYGVQD in the germline V gene (reference sequence). The CDR3 loop spans 18 amino acids. V dropped 4 bases and J dropped 4; count of bases not matched to a gene: 17. CDR3 protein: CASSGDLLGAGDRETQYF. CDR3 nucleotide sequence: TGCGCCAGCAGTGGGGACCTCCTGGGAGCGGGAGATCGAGAGACCCAGTACTTC.

V is TRBV2 and J is TRBJ2-5; TRBD2 agrees at 10 bases. Trimming at V came to 6 bases and at J to 5 bases, leaving 3 bases not matched to a gene. CDR3 size: 13 residues. The V gene's germline CDR1 is SNHLY and CDR2 FYNNEI. The CDR3 DNA follows: TGTGCCAGCAGAGGTAGCGGGAGGGAGACCCAGTACTTC. This codes for CASRGSGRETQYF.

V gene TRBV28 combines with J gene TRBJ2-5; 8 positions match TRBD1. CDR1 and CDR2 (germline): MDHEN, SYDVKM. The CDR3 consists of 16 residues. Losses at the gene ends were 6 bases for V and 3 bases for J; bases not matched to a gene: 12. Here the CDR3 DNA reads TGTGCCAGCAGGACCCCGACAGGGGAGGCTAAAGAGACCCAGTACTTC. This translates into CASRTPTGEAKETQYF.

The V gene is TRBV5-4, the J gene TRBJ2-1; D gene unclear. V gave up 3 bases and J gave up 0 bases, with 10 bases separating them. This CDR3 has 15 amino acids. From germline, CDR1 is SGHNT and CDR2 YYREEE (reference sequence). The CDR3 region is CASSSSLPSYNEQFF. The CDR3 coding sequence is TGTGCCAGCAGCTCGTCCCTACCCTCCTACAATGAGCAGTTCTTC. The variable domain in full, completed from reference TRBV5-4 and TRBJ2-1, reads ETGVTQSPTHLIKTRGQQVTLRCSSQSGHNTVSWYQQALGQGPQFIFQYYREEENGRGNFPPRFSGLQFPNYSSELNVNALELDDSALYLCASSSSLPSYNEQFFGPGTRLTVL.

This clone was seen only once. The V and J genes are TRBV19 and TRBJ1-5; the D is unclear. Germline CDR1 reads LNHDA; CDR2 reads SQIVND (reference sequence). With 3 bases removed from V and 2 bases from J, the gap between germline ends came to 14 bases. This CDR3 has 16 residues. The DNA for the CDR3 is TGTGCCAGTAGTATGGGCCCCACTGGGGGCAATCAGCCCCAGCATTTT. Translated, it gives CASSMGPTGGNQPQHF.

This chain links TRBV15 with TRBJ1-5; 10 bases are a match to TRBD1. The V and J ends lost 0 bases and 6 bases, in that order; junction bases with no gene match: 8. Germline-derived CDR1 and CDR2 are LNHNV and YYDKDF (reference sequence). CDR3 length: 17 amino acids. This chain's CDR3 is CATSRDLGTGDFQPQHF. CDR3 coding DNA: TGTGCCACCAGCAGAGATTTGGGGACAGGGGATTTTCAGCCCCAGCATTTT.

The chain uses TRBV7-2 and TRBJ2-7; 9 bases are a match to TRBD2. The germline V gene has CDR1 SGHTA and CDR2 FQGNSA. J was trimmed by 2 bases and V by 5 bases; bases with no gene match: 4. This CDR3 region has 14 residues. The CDR3 protein is CASSRREGPYEQYF. CDR3 nucleotides: TGTGCCAGCAGCCGGCGGGAGGGCCCCTACGAGCAGTACTTC.

This rearrangement joins TRBV18 to TRBJ2-5; no reliable D call. The CDR3 is 13 residues long. Germline V gene sequence: CDR1 KGHSH, CDR2 LQKENI. V dropped 2 bases and J dropped 2 bases, with 6 bases sitting between them. The chain's CDR3 is CASSPMQQETQYF. CDR3 bases: TGTGCCAGCTCACCAATGCAGCAAGAGACCCAGTACTTC.

The V call is TRBV18, the J call TRBJ2-1; the match to TRBD1 covers 8 bases. CDR1 is KGHSH and CDR2 is LQKENI in the germline V gene. There are 17 residues in the CDR3. Trimming removed 0 bases from V and 6 bases from J; junction bases left unmatched: 10. The CDR3 nucleotides are TGTGCCAGCTCACCACCGGTCGGGACAGGACTGTTCAATGAGCAGTTCTTC. Protein sequence: CASSPPVGTGLFNEQFF.

This chain connects TRBV28 to TRBJ1-5; 9 bases agree with TRBD1. V gave up 8 bases and J gave up 5 bases; unmatched junction bases: 7. CDR1 and CDR2 (germline): MDHEN, SYDVKM. The CDR3 has 14 amino acids. The CDR3 region is CASDSGTGHQPQHF. The CDR3, as DNA: TGTGCCAGCGATTCGGGGACAGGGCATCAGCCCCAGCATTTT.

This clone appeared once. This chain joins TRBV5-1 and TRBJ1-1; D unresolved. The CDR3 contains 15 residues. Trimming stripped 0 bases from V and 5 bases from J, with 14 bases between. Germline-derived CDR1 and CDR2 are SGHRS and YFSETQ. The CDR3 region is CASSLGTRAGTEAFF. DNA of the CDR3: TGCGCCAGCAGCTTGGGTACGCGGGCGGGGACTGAAGCTTTCTTT.

The chain joins TRBV5-4 to TRBJ2-1, with 11 bases fitting TRBD2. CDR3 size: 15 residues. Per the germline V gene, CDR1 is SGHNT and CDR2 is YYREEE (reference sequence). With V trimmed by 6 bases and J by 9 bases, 11 bases remained unmatched. The CDR3 is CASKIAGGPLAEQFF. CDR3 coding DNA: TGTGCCAGCAAAATAGCGGGAGGGCCGTTGGCTGAGCAGTTCTTC.

The genes are TRBV29-1 and TRBJ1-1; 7 bases are a match to TRBD1. In germline, CDR1 is SQVTM, CDR2 ANQGSEA. Trimming at V came to 6 bases and at J to 0 bases, leaving 7 bases not matched to a gene. The CDR3 contains 14 residues. CDR3 in DNA: TGCAGCGTGGGGGACAGCTCATTGAACACTGAAGCTTTCTTT. Protein product: CSVGDSSLNTEAFF.

The chain links TRBV28 to TRBJ2-6; tentatively, D is TRBD2 (6 bases). Trimming removed 8 bases from V and 2 bases from J, with 16 bases in between. The CDR3 covers 16 residues. Germline CDR1 is MDHEN and CDR2 is SYDVKM. CDR3 in amino acids: CASLGGAWAGANVLTF. The CDR3 nucleotides read TGTGCCAGCCTGGGGGGAGCCTGGGCTGGGGCCAACGTCCTGACTTTC.

The chain couples TRBV2 to TRBJ1-1; no firm D call. Germline V gives CDR1 SNHLY, CDR2 FYNNEI. V lost 11 bases, J lost 0 bases, and 10 bases lay in between. The CDR3 is 12 residues long. The CDR3 DNA follows: TGTGCCGCGACGTTCATGAACACTGAAGCTTTCTTT. Its protein product is CAATFMNTEAFF.

This clone was detected once. This rearrangement joins TRBV5-5 to TRBJ2-2; D unclear. The CDR3 length is 13 residues. Trimming stripped 2 bases from V and 6 bases from J, with 8 bases between. CDR1 is SGHKS and CDR2 is YYEKEE in the germline V gene (reference sequence). The CDR3 DNA is TGTGCCAGCAGCTTTCCCGGGTCCGGGGAGCTGTTTTTT. Translated: CASSFPGSGELFF.

In regard to this clone: This specimen includes other DNA sequences encoding the same CDR3. The rearrangement links TRBV5-1 to TRBJ1-1; weak D call: TRBD1 (5 bases). The CDR3 runs 15 residues. CDR1 is SGHRS, CDR2 YFSETQ, per germline. Trimming took off 0 bases at V and 0 bases at J, with 9 bases between the two ends. The CDR3 region has the DNA TGCGCCAGCAGCTTGGCAGGGCACATGAACACTGAAGCTTTCTTT. Translated: CASSLAGHMNTEAFF. Supplemented by reference TRBV5-1 and TRBJ1-1, the full variable domain reads KAGVTQTPRYLIKTRGQQVTLSCSPISGHRSVSWYQQTPGQGLQFLFEYFSETQRNKGNFPGRFSGRQFSNSRSEMNVSTLELGDSALYLCASSLAGHMNTEAFFGQGTRLTVV.

As regards this clone: Other nucleotide sequences from this sample produce the same CDR3. The rearrangement uses TRBV28 and TRBJ2-7, with TRBD2 matching 8 bases. Germline assignment: CDR1 MDHEN and CDR2 SYDVKM. There are 12 residues in the CDR3. J gave up 7 bases and V 1 base, and 0 bases lay outside the gene matches. CDR3: CASSLSGGEQYF. For the CDR3, the DNA is TGTGCCAGCAGTTTATCGGGGGGGGAGCAGTACTTC.

This clone was found once. This chain links TRBV7-2 with TRBJ2-3; a possible D gene is TRBD2 (7 bases). V was shortened by 2 bases and J by 6 bases, with 12 bases between the two germline ends. Germline CDR1 SGHTA, CDR2 FQGNSA. CDR3 length: 14 amino acids. The CDR3 spells CASSLQRGGDTQYF. CDR3 in DNA: TGTGCCAGCAGCTTACAGCGCGGGGGCGATACGCAGTATTTT.

This sequence joins TRBV7-2 and TRBJ2-2; 7 positions match TRBD2. The CDR3 covers 16 residues. The V segment lost 5 bases and the J segment 5 bases; nucleotides outside the gene matches: 11. Germline V gene data show CDR1 as SGHTA and CDR2 as FQGNSA. The CDR3 is CASSNRRTSRTGELFF. The CDR3 bases are TGTGCCAGCAGCAACCGTCGGACTAGTCGGACCGGGGAGCTGTTTTTT.

The chain links TRBV11-2 to TRBJ2-7; 14 positions match TRBD2. With 5 bases clipped from V and 6 bases from J, the junction kept 18 bases outside the gene matches. The CDR3 is 19 residues long. Per germline, CDR1 SGHAT and CDR2 FQNNGV. CDR3 DNA sequence: TGTGCCAGCAGCCCGCGGTCGGGACTAGCGGGAGAGGGGGCCGCCGAGCAGTACTTC. It is translated as CASSPRSGLAGEGAAEQYF.

The chain is built from TRBV28 and TRBJ2-1; 11 positions match TRBD2. This CDR3 has 14 amino acids. Germline V gives CDR1 MDHEN, CDR2 SYDVKM. Trimming cost V 5 bases and J 9 bases; bases outside gene matches: 6. The CDR3: CASSRLAGGSEQFF. CDR3 nucleotides: TGTGCCAGCAGTCGGCTAGCGGGAGGCAGTGAGCAGTTCTTC.

The chain employs TRBV6-5 and TRBJ2-3, with 9 positions matching TRBD1. V shed 5 bases, J shed 10 bases, and the junction held 7 bases outside the gene matches. The germline V gene has CDR1 MNHEY and CDR2 SVGAGI. The CDR3 has 13 amino acids. The CDR3 region is CASSRDREEPQYF. Here the CDR3 DNA reads TGTGCCAGCAGTCGGGACAGGGAGGAGCCGCAGTATTTT.

The V call is TRBV19, the J call TRBJ1-5; the D gene is possibly TRBD1 (6 bases). There are 17 residues in the CDR3. Trimming removed 3 bases at V and 1 base at J, with 16 bases between. CDR1 is LNHDA, CDR2 SQIVND, per germline (reference sequence). The CDR3 nucleotides read TGTGCCAGTAGTATCCGACCTACAGGGTTGAGCAATCAGCCCCAGCATTTT. Its translation: CASSIRPTGLSNQPQHF.

CDR3 region: CASSGTLQQGPREQYF. The CDR3 DNA reads as TGTGCCAGCAGCGGTACGCTTCAACAGGGTCCCCGCGAGCAGTACTTC. The chain uses TRBV5-6 and TRBJ2-7, with D possibly TRBD1 on 6 matching bases. V was cut by 4 bases and J by 6 bases, with 23 bases left in between. This CDR3 spans 16 amino acids. The germline V gene has CDR1 SGHDT and CDR2 YYEEEE.